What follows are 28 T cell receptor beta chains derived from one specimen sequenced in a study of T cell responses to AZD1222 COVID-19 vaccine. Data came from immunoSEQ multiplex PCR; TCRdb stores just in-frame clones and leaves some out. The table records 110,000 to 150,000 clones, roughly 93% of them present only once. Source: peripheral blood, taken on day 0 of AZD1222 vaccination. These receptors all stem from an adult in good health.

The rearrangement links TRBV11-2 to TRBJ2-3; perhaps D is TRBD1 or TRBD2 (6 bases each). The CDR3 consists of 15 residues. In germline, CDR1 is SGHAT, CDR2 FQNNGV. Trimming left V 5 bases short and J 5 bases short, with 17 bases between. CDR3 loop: CASSVTSGAGDTQYF. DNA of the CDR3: TGTGCCAGCAGCGTTACGTCGGGGGCGGGAGATACGCAGTATTTT.

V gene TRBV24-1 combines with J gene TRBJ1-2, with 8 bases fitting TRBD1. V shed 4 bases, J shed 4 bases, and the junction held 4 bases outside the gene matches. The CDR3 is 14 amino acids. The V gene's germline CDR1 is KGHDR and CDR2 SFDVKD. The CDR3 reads CATSEQGTGYGYTF. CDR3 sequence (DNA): TGTGCCACCAGTGAACAAGGGACAGGCTATGGCTACACCTTC.

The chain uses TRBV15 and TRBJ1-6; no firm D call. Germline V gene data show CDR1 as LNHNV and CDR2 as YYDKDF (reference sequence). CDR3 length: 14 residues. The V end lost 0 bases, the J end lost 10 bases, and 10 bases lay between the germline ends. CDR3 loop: CATSRDGEWSPLHF. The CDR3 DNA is TGTGCCACCAGCAGAGATGGGGAATGGTCACCCCTCCACTTT.

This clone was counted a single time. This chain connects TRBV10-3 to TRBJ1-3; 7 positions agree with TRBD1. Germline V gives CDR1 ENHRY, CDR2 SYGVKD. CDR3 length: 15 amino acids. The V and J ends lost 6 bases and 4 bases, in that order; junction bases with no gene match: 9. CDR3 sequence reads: CAISRTGESGNTIYF. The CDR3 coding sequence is TGTGCCATCAGCCGAACAGGGGAGTCAGGAAACACCATATATTTT.

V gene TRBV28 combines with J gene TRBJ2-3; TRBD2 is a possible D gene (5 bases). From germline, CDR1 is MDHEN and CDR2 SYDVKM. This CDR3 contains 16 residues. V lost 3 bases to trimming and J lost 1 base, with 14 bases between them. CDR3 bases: TGTGCCAGCAGTTTGGGGTTGAGTAGCGGCACAGATACGCAGTATTTT. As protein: CASSLGLSSGTDTQYF.

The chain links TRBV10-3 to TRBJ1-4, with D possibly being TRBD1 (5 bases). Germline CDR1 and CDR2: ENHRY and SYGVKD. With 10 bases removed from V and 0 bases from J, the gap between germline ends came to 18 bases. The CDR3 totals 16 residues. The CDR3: CATARGDGPTNEKLFF. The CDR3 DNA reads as TGTGCCACCGCCCGGGGGGATGGACCAACTAATGAAAAACTGTTTTTT.

This CDR3 reads CASSMDWNTGELFF. CDR3 sequence (DNA): TGCGCCAGCAGCATGGACTGGAACACCGGGGAGCTGTTTTTT. J is TRBJ2-2 and V is TRBV10-1, with TRBD2 as a possible D gene (5 bases). The V end lost 6 bases, the J end lost 1 base, and 9 bases lay between the germline ends. The germline CDR1 and CDR2 sequences are WNHNN and SYGVQD (reference sequence). The CDR3 consists of 14 residues.

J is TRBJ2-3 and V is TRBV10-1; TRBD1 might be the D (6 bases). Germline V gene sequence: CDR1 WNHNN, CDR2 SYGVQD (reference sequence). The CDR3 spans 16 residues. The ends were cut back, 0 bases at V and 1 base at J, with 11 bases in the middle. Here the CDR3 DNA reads TGCGCCAGCAGTGAGTCGTCGGCAGGGGGCACAGATACGCAGTATTTT. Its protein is CASSESSAGGTDTQYF.

The CDR3 DNA is TGCGCCAGCAGTGAGCTCCCCGACTTTAATCAGCCCCAGCATTTT. It translates to CASSELPDFNQPQHF. This chain joins TRBV10-1 and TRBJ1-5; D gene ambiguous. Germline CDR1 WNHNN, CDR2 SYGVQD (reference sequence). The CDR3 runs 15 residues. V gave up 2 bases and J gave up 4 bases, with 12 bases separating them.

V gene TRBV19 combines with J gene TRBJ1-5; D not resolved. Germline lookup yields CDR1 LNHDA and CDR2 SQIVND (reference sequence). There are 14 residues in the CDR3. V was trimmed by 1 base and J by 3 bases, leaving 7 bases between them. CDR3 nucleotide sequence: TGTGCCAGTAGTATAGGGGAGCTCAATCAGCCCCAGCATTTT. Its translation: CASSIGELNQPQHF.

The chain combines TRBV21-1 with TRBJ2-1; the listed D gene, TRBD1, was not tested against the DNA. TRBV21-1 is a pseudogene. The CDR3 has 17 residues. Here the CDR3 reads CASSKGGVDRLNNEQFF. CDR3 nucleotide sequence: TGTGCCAGCAGCAAAGGGGGGGTGGACAGGCTTAACAATGAGCAGTTCTTC.

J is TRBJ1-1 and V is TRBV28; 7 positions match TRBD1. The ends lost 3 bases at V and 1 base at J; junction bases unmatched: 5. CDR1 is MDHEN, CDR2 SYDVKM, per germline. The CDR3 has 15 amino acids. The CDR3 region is CASSFLGQPNTEAFF. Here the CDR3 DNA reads TGTGCCAGCAGTTTTCTGGGACAGCCGAACACTGAAGCTTTCTTT.

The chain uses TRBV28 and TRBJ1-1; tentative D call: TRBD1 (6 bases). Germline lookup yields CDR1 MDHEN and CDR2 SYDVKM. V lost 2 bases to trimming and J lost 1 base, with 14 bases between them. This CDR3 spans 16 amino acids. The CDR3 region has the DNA TGTGCCAGCAGTTTAGACCCACCGACAGGGAACACTGAAGCTTTCTTT. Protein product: CASSLDPPTGNTEAFF.

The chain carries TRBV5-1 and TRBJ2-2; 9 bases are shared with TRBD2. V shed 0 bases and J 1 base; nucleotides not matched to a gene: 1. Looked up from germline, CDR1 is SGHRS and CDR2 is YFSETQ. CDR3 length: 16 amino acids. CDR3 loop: CASSLGLAENTGELFF. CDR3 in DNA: TGCGCCAGCAGCTTGGGACTAGCGGAGAACACCGGGGAGCTGTTTTTT. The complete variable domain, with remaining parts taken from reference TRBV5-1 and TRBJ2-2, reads KAGVTQTPRYLIKTRGQQVTLSCSPISGHRSVSWYQQTPGQGLQFLFEYFSETQRNKGNFPGRFSGRQFSNSRSEMNVSTLELGDSALYLCASSLGLAENTGELFFGEGSRLTVL.

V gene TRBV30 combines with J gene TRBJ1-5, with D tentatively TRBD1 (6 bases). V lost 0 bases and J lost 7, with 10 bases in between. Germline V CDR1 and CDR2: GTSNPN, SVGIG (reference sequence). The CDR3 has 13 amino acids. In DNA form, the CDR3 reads TGTGCCTGGAGTGTAGACAGGACCCAGCCCCAGCATTTT. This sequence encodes CAWSVDRTQPQHF.

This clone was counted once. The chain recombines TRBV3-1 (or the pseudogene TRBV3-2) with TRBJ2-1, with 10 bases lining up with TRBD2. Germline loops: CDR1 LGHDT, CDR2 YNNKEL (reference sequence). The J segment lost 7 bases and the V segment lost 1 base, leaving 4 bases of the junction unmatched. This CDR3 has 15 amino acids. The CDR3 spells CASSQGLAGVNEQFF. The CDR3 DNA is TGTGCCAGCAGCCAAGGTCTAGCGGGAGTTAATGAGCAGTTCTTC.

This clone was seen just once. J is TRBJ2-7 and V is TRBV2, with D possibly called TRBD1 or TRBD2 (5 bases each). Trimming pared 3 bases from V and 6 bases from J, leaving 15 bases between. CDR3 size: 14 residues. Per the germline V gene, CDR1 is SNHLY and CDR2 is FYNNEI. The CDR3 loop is CASSDARGVPEQYF. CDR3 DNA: TGTGCCAGCAGTGATGCTAGGGGAGTACCCGAGCAGTACTTC.

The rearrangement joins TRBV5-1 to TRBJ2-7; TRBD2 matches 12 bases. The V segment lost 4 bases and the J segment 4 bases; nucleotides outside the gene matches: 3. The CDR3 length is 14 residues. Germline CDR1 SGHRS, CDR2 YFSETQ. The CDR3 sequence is CASSRLAGEYEQYF. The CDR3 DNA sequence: TGCGCCAGCAGCCGACTAGCGGGGGAATACGAGCAGTACTTC.

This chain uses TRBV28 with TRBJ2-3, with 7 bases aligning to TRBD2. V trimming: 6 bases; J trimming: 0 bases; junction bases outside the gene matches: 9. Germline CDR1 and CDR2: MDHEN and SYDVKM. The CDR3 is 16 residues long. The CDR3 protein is CASSPYLAESTDTQYF. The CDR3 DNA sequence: TGTGCCAGCAGCCCCTACCTAGCGGAAAGCACAGATACGCAGTATTTT. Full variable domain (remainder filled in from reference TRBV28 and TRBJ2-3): DVKVTQSSRYLVKRTGEKVFLECVQDMDHENMFWYRQDPGLGLRLIYFSYDVKMKEKGDIPEGYSVSREKKERFSLILESASTNQTSMYLCASSPYLAESTDTQYFGPGTRLTVL.

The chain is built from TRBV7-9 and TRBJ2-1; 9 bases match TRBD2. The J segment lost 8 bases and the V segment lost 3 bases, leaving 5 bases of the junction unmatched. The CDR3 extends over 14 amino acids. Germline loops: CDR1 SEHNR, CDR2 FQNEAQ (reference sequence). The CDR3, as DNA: TGTGCCAGCAGCTTTAGCGGGAGTTGGGATGAGCAGTTCTTC. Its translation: CASSFSGSWDEQFF.

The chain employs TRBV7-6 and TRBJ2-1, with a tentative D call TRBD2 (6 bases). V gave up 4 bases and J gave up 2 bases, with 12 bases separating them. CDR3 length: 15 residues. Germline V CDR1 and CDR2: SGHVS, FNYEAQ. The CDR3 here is CASSSRLVPYNEQFF. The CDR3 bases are TGTGCCAGCAGCTCCCGACTAGTACCCTACAATGAGCAGTTCTTC.

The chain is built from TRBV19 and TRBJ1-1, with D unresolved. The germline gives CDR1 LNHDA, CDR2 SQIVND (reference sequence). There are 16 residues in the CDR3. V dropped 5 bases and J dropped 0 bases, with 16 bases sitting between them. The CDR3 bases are TGTGCCAGTAGTCCCTTCTCGGGGAGCTTGAACACTGAAGCTTTCTTT. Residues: CASSPFSGSLNTEAFF.

The CDR3 DNA reads TGTGCCAGCAGTTACTCGAGGGGACAGGGGTCCCACGAGCAGTACTTC. Its translation is CASSYSRGQGSHEQYF. The chain uses TRBV6-2 or TRBV6-3 and TRBJ2-7, with 10 bases aligning to TRBD1. Germline CDR1 and CDR2: MNHEY and SVGEGT. This CDR3 spans 16 amino acids. J was trimmed by 5 bases and V by 0 bases; bases with no gene match: 7.

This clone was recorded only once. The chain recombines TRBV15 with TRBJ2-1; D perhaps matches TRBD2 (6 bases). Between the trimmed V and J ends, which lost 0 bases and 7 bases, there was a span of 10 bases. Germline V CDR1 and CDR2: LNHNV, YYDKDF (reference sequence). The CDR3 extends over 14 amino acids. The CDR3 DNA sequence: TGTGCCACCAGCAGAGATTTAGCGGAGAATGAGCAGTTCTTC. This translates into CATSRDLAENEQFF.

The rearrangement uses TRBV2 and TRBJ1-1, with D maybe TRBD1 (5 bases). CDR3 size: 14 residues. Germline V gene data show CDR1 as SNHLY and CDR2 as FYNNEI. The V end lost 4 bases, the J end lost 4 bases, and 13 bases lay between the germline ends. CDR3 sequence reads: CASSVGQGSTEAFF. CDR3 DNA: TGTGCCAGCAGTGTGGGGCAGGGCAGCACTGAAGCTTTCTTT.

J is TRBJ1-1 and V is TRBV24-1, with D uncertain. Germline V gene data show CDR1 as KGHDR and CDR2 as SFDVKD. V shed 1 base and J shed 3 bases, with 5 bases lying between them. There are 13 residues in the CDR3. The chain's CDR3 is CATSDLQYTEAFF. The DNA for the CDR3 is TGTGCCACCAGTGATTTACAATACACTGAAGCTTTCTTT.

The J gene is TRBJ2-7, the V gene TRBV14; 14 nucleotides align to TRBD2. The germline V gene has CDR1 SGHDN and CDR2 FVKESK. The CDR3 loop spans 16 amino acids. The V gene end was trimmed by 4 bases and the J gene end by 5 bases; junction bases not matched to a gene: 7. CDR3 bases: TGTGCCAGCAGCCCAACCGGGACTAGCGGGAGACACGAGCAGTACTTC. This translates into CASSPTGTSGRHEQYF.

DNA for the CDR3: TGTGCCAGCAGCTTGGGTACCAGAAGCACCGGGGAGCTGTTTTTT. Its protein is CASSLGTRSTGELFF. This sequence joins TRBV11-2 and TRBJ2-2, with D hard to call. This CDR3 is 15 amino acids long. The V gene lost 3 bases and the J gene lost 4 bases, with 12 bases spanning the gap. In germline, CDR1 is SGHAT, CDR2 FQNNGV.